The source of this TCR beta chain is a study of CXCR3-negative and CXCR3-positive naive CD8 T cells. Background on the study: Each library held about 1.5 +/- 0.3 million TRB reads, 120 million to 150 million in total. Study-level points and caveats: The TRB CDR3s that CXCR3-positive naive cells carried were more hydrophobic than those of CXCR3-negative naive cells. Naive cells used TRBV-TRBJ genes in much the same way whether CXCR3-negative or CXCR3-positive; memory cells did not. Naive subsets did not differ in surface CD5, and TRB CDR3 properties served to infer TCR strength.

cDNA libraries for TRB were generated by 5' RACE incorporating UMI labels. TCRdb re-called the 5' RACE reads and catalogs CDR3 proteins one per entry, DNA excluded. The table lists some 150,000 distinct CDR3 sequences. About this clonotype: Antigen: not known.

Germline CDR1 reads SQVTM; CDR2 reads ANQGSEA. The CDR3 totals 14 residues. The V call is TRBV29-1, the J call TRBJ2-2; the TCRdb call, TRBD1, lacks DNA for checking. The sequenced sample consisted of naive CXCR3+ CD8+ T cells from blood. Regarding subset: CD45RO-CCR7+CD27+CD95- naive CD8+ T cells expressing CXCR3 (TNR3+). The source is a human donor in good health. Some clones in this sample may be carry-over from other donors' samples. CDR3 protein: CSVDQGASTGELFF.